The T cell receptor beta chain described here comes from a study of cytomegalovirus exposure and HLA in healthy donors. Study summary: Some 180 million T cells yielded roughly 120 million unique TCR beta sequences in earlier analysis. Study results and caveats: Across all donors, roughly uniform sequencing depth was an assumption of the presence/absence analyses.

This PCR relied on a set of 60 Vbeta primers and 13 Jbeta primers. Data came from immunoSEQ multiplex PCR; TCRdb stores just in-frame clones and leaves some out. The table shows roughly 100,000 clones, with roughly 13% occurring only once. On this clone itself: Its cognate antigen is unknown.

Trimming took 7 bases from V and 4 from J; bases not matched to a gene: 8. The CDR3 length is 14 residues. Germline V gene sequence: CDR1 SGDLS, CDR2 YYNGEE. The source material was PBMCs. The sequence was collected from a middle-aged man in good health and CMV-seropositive. V is TRBV9 and J is TRBJ2-5, with TRBD2 matching 9 bases. The CDR3 loop is CASASAGGVETQYF. The CDR3 coding sequence is TGTGCCAGCGCCTCAGCGGGAGGTGTAGAGACCCAGTACTTC.